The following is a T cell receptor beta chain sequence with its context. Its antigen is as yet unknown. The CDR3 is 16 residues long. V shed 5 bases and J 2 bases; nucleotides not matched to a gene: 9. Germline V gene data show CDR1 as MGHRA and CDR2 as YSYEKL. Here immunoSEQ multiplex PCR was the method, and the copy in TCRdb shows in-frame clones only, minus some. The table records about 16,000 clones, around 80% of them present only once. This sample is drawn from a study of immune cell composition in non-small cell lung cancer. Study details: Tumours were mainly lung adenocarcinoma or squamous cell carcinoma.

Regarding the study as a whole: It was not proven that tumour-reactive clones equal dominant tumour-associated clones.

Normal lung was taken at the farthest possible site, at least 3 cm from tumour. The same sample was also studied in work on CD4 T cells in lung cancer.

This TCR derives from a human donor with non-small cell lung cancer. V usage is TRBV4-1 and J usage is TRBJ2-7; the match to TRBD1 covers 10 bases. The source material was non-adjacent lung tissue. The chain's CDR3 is CASSSLAGTGAYEQYF. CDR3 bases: TGCGCCAGCAGCTCCTTAGCCGGGACAGGGGCCTACGAGCAGTACTTC.